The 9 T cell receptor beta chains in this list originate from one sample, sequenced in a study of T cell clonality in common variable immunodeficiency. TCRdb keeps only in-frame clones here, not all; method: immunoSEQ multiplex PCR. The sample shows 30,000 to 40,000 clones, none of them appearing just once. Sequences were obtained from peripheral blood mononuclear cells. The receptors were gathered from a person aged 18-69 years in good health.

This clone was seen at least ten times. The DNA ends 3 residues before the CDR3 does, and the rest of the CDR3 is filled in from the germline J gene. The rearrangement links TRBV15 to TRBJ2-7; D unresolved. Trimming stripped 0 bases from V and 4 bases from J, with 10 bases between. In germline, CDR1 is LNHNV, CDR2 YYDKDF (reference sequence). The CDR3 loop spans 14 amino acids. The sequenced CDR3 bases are TGTGCCACCAGCAGAGATGAAAAAGCGTACGAG. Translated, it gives CATSRDEKAYE. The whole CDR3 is CATSRDEKAYEQYF. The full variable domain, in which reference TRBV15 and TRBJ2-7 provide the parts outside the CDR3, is DAMVIQNPRYQVTQFGKPVTLSCSQTLNHNVMYWYQQKSSQAPKLLFHYYDKDFNNEADTPDNFQSRRPNTSFCFLDIRSPGLGDTAMYLCATSRDEKAYEQYFGPGTRLTVT.

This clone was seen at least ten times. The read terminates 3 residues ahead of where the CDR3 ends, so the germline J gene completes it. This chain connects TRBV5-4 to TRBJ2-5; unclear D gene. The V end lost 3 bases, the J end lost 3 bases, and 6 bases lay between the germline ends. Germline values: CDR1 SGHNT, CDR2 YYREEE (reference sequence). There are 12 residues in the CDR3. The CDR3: CASSSTEETQYF. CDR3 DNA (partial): TGTGCCAGCAGCTCTACGGAAGAGACC. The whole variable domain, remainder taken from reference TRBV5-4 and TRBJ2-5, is ETGVTQSPTHLIKTRGQQVTLRCSSQSGHNTVSWYQQALGQGPQFIFQYYREEENGRGNFPPRFSGLQFPNYSSELNVNALELDDSALYLCASSSTEETQYFGPGTRLLVL.

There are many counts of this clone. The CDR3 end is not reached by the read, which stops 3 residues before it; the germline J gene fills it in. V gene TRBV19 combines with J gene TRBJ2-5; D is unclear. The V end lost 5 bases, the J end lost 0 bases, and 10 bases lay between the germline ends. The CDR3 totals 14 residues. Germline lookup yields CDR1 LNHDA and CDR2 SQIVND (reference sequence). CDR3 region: CASSSQMYQETQYF. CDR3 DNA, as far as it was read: TGTGCCAGTAGTTCCCAGATGTACCAAGAGACC.

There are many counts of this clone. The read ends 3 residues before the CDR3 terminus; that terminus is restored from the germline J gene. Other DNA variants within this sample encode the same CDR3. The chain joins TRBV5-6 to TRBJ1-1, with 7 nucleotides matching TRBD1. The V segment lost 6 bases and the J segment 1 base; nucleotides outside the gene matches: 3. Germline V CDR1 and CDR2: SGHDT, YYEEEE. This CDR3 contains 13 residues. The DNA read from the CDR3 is TGTGCCAGCACCAGACAGGGGAACACTGAA. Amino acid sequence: CASTRQGNTE. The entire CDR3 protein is CASTRQGNTEAFF.

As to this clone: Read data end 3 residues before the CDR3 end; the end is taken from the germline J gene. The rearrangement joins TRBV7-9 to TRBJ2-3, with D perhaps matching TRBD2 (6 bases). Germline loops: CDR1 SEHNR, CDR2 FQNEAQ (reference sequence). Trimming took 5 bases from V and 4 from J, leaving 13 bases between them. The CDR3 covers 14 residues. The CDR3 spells CASSRRRGADTQYF. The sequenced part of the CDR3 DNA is TGTGCCAGCAGCCGAAGGAGGGGCGCAGATACG.

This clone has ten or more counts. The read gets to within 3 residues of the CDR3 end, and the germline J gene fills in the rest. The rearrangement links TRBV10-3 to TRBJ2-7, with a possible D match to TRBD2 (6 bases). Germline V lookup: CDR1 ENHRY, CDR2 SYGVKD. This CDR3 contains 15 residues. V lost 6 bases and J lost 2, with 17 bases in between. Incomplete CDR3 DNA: TGTGCCATCAGGGGCCACGGGACTTCCACCTACGAG. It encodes CAIRGHGTSTYE. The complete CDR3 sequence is CAIRGHGTSTYEQYF.

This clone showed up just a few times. CDR3 in amino acids: CASSRTSGNYNEQFF. The sequenced CDR3 bases are TGTGCCAGCAGCAGGACTAGCGGGAACTACAATGAG. The chain employs TRBV7-8 and TRBJ2-1; 12 bases agree with TRBD2. The read terminates 3 residues ahead of where the CDR3 ends, so the germline J gene completes it. V was pared by 5 bases and J by 3 bases, with 2 bases of the junction left unmatched. From germline, CDR1 is SGHVS and CDR2 FQNEAQ. The CDR3 sequence is 15 residues long. Looking up the rest from reference TRBV7-8 and TRBJ2-1 gives the full variable domain: GAGVSQSPRYKVAKRGQDVALRCDPISGHVSLFWYQQALGQGPEFLTYFQNEAQLDKSGLPSDRFFAERPEGSVSTLKIQRTQQEDSAVYLCASSRTSGNYNEQFFGPGTRLTVL.

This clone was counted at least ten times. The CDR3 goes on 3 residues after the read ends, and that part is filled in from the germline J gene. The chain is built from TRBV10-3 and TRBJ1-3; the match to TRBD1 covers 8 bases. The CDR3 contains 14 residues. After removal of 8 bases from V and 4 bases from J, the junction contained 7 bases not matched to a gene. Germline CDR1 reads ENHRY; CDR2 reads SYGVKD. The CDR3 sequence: CAIGPTGEGNTIYF. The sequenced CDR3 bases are TGTGCCATCGGACCGACAGGGGAAGGAAACACC.

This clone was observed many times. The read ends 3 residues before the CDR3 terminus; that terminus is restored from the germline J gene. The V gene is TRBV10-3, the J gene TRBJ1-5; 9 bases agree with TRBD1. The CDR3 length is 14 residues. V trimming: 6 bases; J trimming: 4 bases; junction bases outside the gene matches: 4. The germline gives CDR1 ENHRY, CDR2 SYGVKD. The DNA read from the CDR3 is TGTGCCATCAGGGACAGGGGTGTAAATCAGCCC. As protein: CAIRDRGVNQP. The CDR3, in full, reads CAIRDRGVNQPQHF.